This entry describes one TCR beta chain. This sample is part of a study of cytomegalovirus exposure and HLA in healthy donors. Germline CDR1 and CDR2: MGHRA and YSYEKL. CDR3 size: 14 residues. V was clipped by 0 bases and J by 1 base, with 6 bases between them. This PCR relied on a set of 60 Vbeta primers and 13 Jbeta primers. This table comes from immunoSEQ multiplex PCR, and its TCRdb copy is limited to in-frame clones, with some not included. Among 35,000 to 55,000 clones listed, 55% to 75% were seen once. This chain connects TRBV4-1 to TRBJ1-1; D gene ambiguous. The material sequenced was PBMCs. This TCR was recovered from a woman in her thirties in good health and CMV-seronegative. The CDR3 coding sequence is TGCGCCAGCAGCCAAGAACAGTGGAACACTGAAGCTTTCTTT. Amino acid sequence: CASSQEQWNTEAFF.